One T cell receptor (beta chain) is described in this entry. No cognate antigen has been identified for it. Base-call qualities are not available, and no considerably larger clone is one nucleotide away. Libraries were made using the immunoSEQ multiplex PCR assay. For the multiplex PCR, a mixture combining 60 forward primers for TCR Vbeta segments and 13 reverse primers for TCR Jbeta segments was used. The CDR3 region of rearranged TCR beta genes was amplified from genomic DNA with a multiplex PCR assay. The Illumina HiSeq System was used to sequence the amplified TCR beta libraries as 87-base-pair reads. The study's processing was this. A later analysis tallied 75 million to 95 million unique TCR beta chains across the 600 to 700 repertoires, and about 12 million of those chains were shared by two or more donors. To remove PCR and sequencing errors, raw reads were error-corrected and collapsed into unique sequences using a nearest-neighbor algorithm that merged closely related sequences. Alignment of CDR3 sequences to IMGT reference sequences was used to assign V, D and J gene segments. For a sequence to be retained, a match of at least six nucleotides to both a V gene segment and a J gene segment was required. A rearrangement counted as productive if the CDR3 had no stop codons and remained in frame with V and J, and every other rearrangement counted as non-productive. CDR3 was defined by IMGT convention, running from the second conserved V-encoded cysteine to the conserved J-encoded phenylalanine. In an earlier analysis of around 600 of the donors, sequences lacking an unambiguous match to a single V gene segment were excluded. An earlier analysis of some 610 of the donors called V segments functional above 56.7% productive rearrangements and segregating when the between-donor standard deviation exceeded 5%. A statistical classification framework was built for diagnosing cytomegalovirus status from the catalog of TCR beta chain sequences. V and J gene assignment, in a later analysis, came from comparing TCR nucleotide sequences with IMGT/GENE-DB human TR gene sequences. Using the TCRdist pipeline, a later analysis assigned CDR3 sequences along with most-parsimonious VDJ recombination scenarios. In a later analysis, each TCR beta chain was defined by its CDR3 amino acid sequence together with its V-gene family, and reads lacking a unique V-gene family were excluded. A later analysis removed 550 to 700 highly shared, low-generation-probability nucleotide sequences to deal with suspected cross-contamination and a sequencing artifact. A later analysis calculated a clonal expansion index for each public chain from normalized within-repertoire ranks of inferred template counts. Generation probabilities in a later analysis came from a VDJ recombination model fitted to out-of-frame rearrangements, and those results were checked against IGoR. Hypergeometric tests were used in a later analysis to score TCR-TCR, TCR-HLA and TCR-CMV co-occurrence, with a repertoire-size bias correction applied to the TCR pairs. False discovery rates were estimated in a later analysis by permuting HLA or CMV assignments 20 times. In a later analysis, co-occurring TCRs were grouped using DBSCAN, and TCRdist sequence similarity was added for clustering within HLA-allele-positive subsets. For co-occurrence clustering, repertoires with fewer than 30,000 or more than 120,000 public chains were excluded, along with five repertoires with anomalous nucleotide sharing. TCRdb stores this immuneACCESS table with in-frame sequences only. Part of the clones is absent; in the studies checked, under half of the shortfall reflects unresolved V genes, and no reason is known for the rest. The D gene and trimming were derived from the DNA, and the V and J assignments and clone size from that table. This sample is represented by about 200,000 clones; 75% to 85% of them were singletons. Around 6.3% of the sample rests with the top ten.

This entry comes from a study of cytomegalovirus exposure and HLA in healthy donors (TCRdb year 2017). The study in broad terms: An earlier analysis of 587 of the donors reported 276 Gb of sequence data and some 100 million unique TCR beta sequences from around 200 million T cells. About 280 gigabases of sequencing data and about 92 million unique TCR sequences made up an early release that covered 500 to 650 HLA-typed donors. Of the approximately 370 genotyped donors, 81% were placed in the genetic ancestry cluster associated with self-reported Caucasian donors. The study aimed to test whether cataloging public T cell receptors could reveal signatures of past pathogen exposure. The study profiled the T cell repertoires of more than 500 subjects by immunosequencing and related them to cytomegalovirus serostatus. A separate validation cohort of 90 to 150 different subjects was used in addition to the roughly 640-subject first cohort. High-throughput TCR immunosequencing, statistical association of individual TCRs with disease status, and machine learning were combined to predict cytomegalovirus infection status. To study patterns of TCR occurrence, a later analysis re-analyzed previously published TCR beta repertoires from 550 to 800 donors and added high-resolution HLA genotyping. In the later analysis, no new phenotypic data were used to find candidate immune exposures; instead, reliance was placed on TCR beta sequences and their occurrence across donors. In an earlier analysis of roughly 540 of the donors, high-throughput TCR beta sequencing was used to judge whether each TCR beta V gene segment behaved as functional or pseudogenic. Donor age, sex, ethnicity and CMV serostatus were collected together with the repertoire data. A later genetic analysis used genome-wide SNP genotypes for about 60% of the roughly 670 donors, treating that subset as a discovery cohort. All discovery cohort repertoires had been generated using a single sequencing platform. HLA typing covered class I and class II loci at four-digit resolution. The number of typed donors differed by locus: about 620-630 for A, B, C, DRB1 and DQB1; 522 for DQA1; approximately 600 for DPA1; and roughly 450 for DPB1. A handful of DR-DQ haplotypes were handled as single units for association and clustering because linkage in the cohort was strong. Among 398 genotyped donors of the cohort, an average of roughly 230,000 unique TCR beta nucleotide sequences was sequenced per donor, of which about 18% were non-productive.

The cohort consisted of 650 to 700 healthy bone marrow donors. Cohort members were all nominally healthy when sampled, although unrecorded immune exposures were likely present. The donor was CMV seropositive and was included in the group of around 300 seropositive cohort members. A peripheral blood sample was collected from each donor, and TCR beta sequencing was performed on peripheral blood mononuclear cells. The Qiagen DNeasy Blood Extraction Kit was used to extract genomic DNA from the blood cell samples. The CDR3 spans 14 residues, from the cysteine through the phenylalanine. Left in the record is the CDR3 DNA by itself, 42 bases read in frame from the first base. At the junction V is shortened by 5 bases and J by 5 bases; bases outside the gene matches: 7. Looking up the germline V gene yields CDR1 MDHEN and CDR2 SYDVKM. What the work shows at the level of the full study, not this receptor alone: A later analysis found that TCR association rates varied across HLA loci, with DRB1 alleles showing the most associated TCRs and HLA-C alleles the fewest. A later analysis associated about 17,000 TCR beta sequences with specific HLA alleles at a false discovery rate of 0.05. The classifier was reported to diagnose cytomegalovirus status with high specificity and sensitivity in both the original and validation cohorts. According to the authors, the approach could potentially be generalized to other disease states and immunological phenotypes. In a later analysis, several top co-occurrence clusters were reported to appear linked to parvovirus B19, influenza, CMV and Epstein-Barr virus. A later analysis found that HLA-associated TCR beta chains were more clonally expanded and had lower generation probabilities than equally common non-associated chains. This cohort had only TCR beta chains sequenced, and the lack of alpha or paired-chain data limited which features could be detected. An earlier analysis of some 590 of the donors showed that most TCR beta V segments appeared in productive rearrangements either about 87% or about 30% of the time, which broadly matched IMGT annotations. In a later analysis, most CMV-associated TCR beta chains were found to appear HLA-restricted, with HLA associations seemingly driven largely by CMV exposure. Most TCR sequences were observed very rarely across donors, whereas some public TCRs were present in many individuals. The study gave a list of under 200 TCR beta chains associated with cytomegalovirus. According to a later genetic analysis, donors in an Asian-associated ancestry cluster had fewer N-insertions in productive TCRs than the roughly 700-donor mean. The only immune exposure information available for the cohort was CMV serostatus. The presence/absence analyses assumed that sequencing depth was roughly uniform across donors, and that assumption may not be true. When HLA alleles, especially DR and DQ, strongly co-occurred, TCR associations were difficult to assign to individual alleles. Because counts were too low, more than 15 rarely observed V segments, including chromosome 9 orphons, were left out of the earlier analysis of some 640 of the donors. HLA typing was unavailable for some donors at each locus, so association tests used only the typed subset. A later genetic analysis associated a missense DCLRE1C variant with V-gene and J-gene trimming of TCR beta chains, and an independent cohort replicated the association. Because the 87-base-pair reads could not distinguish some IMGT-functional V segments, including TRBV6-2 and TRBV6-3, those segments were excluded. A further reported finding was that TCR beta sequences accurately predicted the HLA-A and HLA-B alleles for most subjects in the first cohort. Linkage disequilibrium might explain the correlated functional status among segregating V segments, but an unknown experimental factor could not be ruled out. In vitro tests confirmed that a few of the cytomegalovirus-associated TCR beta chains recognize cytomegalovirus antigens. A group of highly shared sequence variants was considered likely to be a technical artifact of the sequencing pipeline.

This receptor chain uses TRBV28 and TRBJ2-7, and TRBD1 matches 9 of the central bases. This sequence originates from a woman in her 50s in good health and CMV-seropositive. The sample comprised PBMCs. CDR3 reads: CASSPGQGPHEQYF. The nucleotide sequence is TGTGCCAGCAGTCCGGGACAGGGCCCCCACGAGCAGTACTTC.